A single sample gave rise to the 18 T cell receptor beta chains below, sequenced in a study of spatial heterogeneity in lung cancer. Time point noted: sample taken at primary tumor resection. Whole RNA came from tumor, nontumor lung or frozen PBMC and was sequenced without being sorted. TCRdb processed the 5' RACE reads anew with MiXCR; each CDR3 protein has one entry. The data contain some 70,000 distinct CDR3 sequences, about 14% of them singletons. Sequenced here: PBMCs, sampled at surgery. These receptors all stem from a male donor with early-stage non-small cell lung cancer.

This chain uses TRBV7-9 with TRBJ2-1; 8 bases align to TRBD2. The length of the CDR3 is 16 residues. Germline CDR1 reads SEHNR; CDR2 reads FQNEAQ (reference sequence). V was pared by 4 bases and J by 5 bases, with 10 bases of the junction left unmatched. For the CDR3, the DNA is TGTGCCAGCAGCTCCTACATCGGGACTAGGGACAATGAGCAGTTCTTC. Encoded protein: CASSSYIGTRDNEQFF. The complete variable domain, with remaining parts taken from reference TRBV7-9 and TRBJ2-1, reads DTGVSQNPRHKITKRGQNVTFRCDPISEHNRLYWYRQTLGQGPEFLTYFQNEAQLEKSRLLSDRFSAERPKGSFSTLEIQRTEQGDSAMYLCASSSYIGTRDNEQFFGPGTRLTVL.

The V and J genes are TRBV19 and TRBJ1-1; D uncertain. With 4 bases removed from V and 1 base from J, the gap between germline ends came to 13 bases. The CDR3 loop spans 15 amino acids. Germline CDR1 is LNHDA and CDR2 is SQIVND (reference sequence). CDR3 in amino acids: CASSNPAWGNTEAFF. The CDR3 coding sequence is TGTGCCAGTAGTAATCCGGCTTGGGGGAACACTGAAGCTTTCTTT.

V is TRBV6-6 and J is TRBJ1-5; D unresolved. The CDR3 runs to 14 residues. Germline V lookup: CDR1 MNHNY, CDR2 SVGAGI (reference sequence). V was shortened by 6 bases and J by 3 bases, with 12 bases between the two germline ends. CDR3 DNA: TGTGCCAGCAGGCCGGATGGGCTCAATCAGCCCCAGCATTTT. Its protein is CASRPDGLNQPQHF.

This clonotype showed up many times. The chain recombines TRBV29-1 with TRBJ1-3; perhaps TRBD1 as D (5 bases). The CDR3 runs 14 residues. The V and J ends lost 6 bases and 4 bases respectively, with 16 bases between them. The germline V gene encodes CDR1 SQVTM and CDR2 ANQGSEA. The CDR3 loop reads CSVRAAPGGNTIYF. The CDR3 DNA follows: TGCAGCGTGAGGGCCGCCCCAGGGGGAAACACCATATATTTT.

This clonotype has ten or more counts. The chain uses TRBV29-1 and TRBJ2-4; 10 bases agree with TRBD2. Germline V gene lookup returns CDR1 SQVTM and CDR2 ANQGSEA. The V segment lost 6 bases and the J segment 4 bases; nucleotides outside the gene matches: 3. The CDR3 is 13 amino acids. CDR3 residues: CSVATSGKNIQYF. DNA of the CDR3: TGCAGCGTCGCGACTAGCGGGAAAAACATTCAGTACTTC.

About this clonotype itself: This could be a read error, since a much larger clone is one nucleotide away. This chain links TRBV12-3 or TRBV12-4 with TRBJ2-1; D is perhaps TRBD1 or TRBD2 (5 bases each). Trimming took off 5 bases at V and 4 bases at J, with 15 bases between the two ends. The CDR3 is 15 amino acids. CDR3 amino acids: CASSPTEGAYNEQFF. DNA for the CDR3: TGTGCCAGCAGTCCGACAGAGGGCGCGTACAATGAGCAGTTCTTC.

This chain uses TRBV7-8 with TRBJ2-1, with 7 nucleotides matching TRBD2. Germline assignment: CDR1 SGHVS and CDR2 FQNEAQ. The V and J ends lost 5 bases and 6 bases, in that order; junction bases with no gene match: 13. The CDR3 has 16 amino acids. CDR3 nucleotide sequence: TGTGCCAGCAGCCCGCATCGGCTAGCGGCCTGCAATGAGCAGTTCTTC. Translation gives CASSPHRLAACNEQFF. Based on the CDR3 plus reference TRBV7-8 and TRBJ2-1, the full variable domain is GAGVSQSPRYKVAKRGQDVALRCDPISGHVSLFWYQQALGQGPEFLTYFQNEAQLDKSGLPSDRFFAERPEGSVSTLKIQRTQQEDSAVYLCASSPHRLAACNEQFFGPGTRLTVL.

This clonotype showed up many times. J is TRBJ1-1 and V is TRBV14; D uncertain. The germline V and J ends were trimmed by 3 bases and 1 base, with 9 bases remaining between them. This CDR3 region has 14 residues. Germline values: CDR1 SGHDN, CDR2 FVKESK. The CDR3 region is CASSHSGGNTEAFF. The CDR3 region has the DNA TGTGCCAGCAGCCATTCTGGCGGGAACACTGAAGCTTTCTTT. The whole variable domain, filled in from reference TRBV14 and TRBJ1-1, reads EAGVTQFPSHSVIEKGQTVTLRCDPISGHDNLYWYRRVMGKEIKFLLHFVKESKQDESGMPNNRFLAERTGGTYSTLKVQPAELEDSGVYFCASSHSGGNTEAFFGQGTRLTVV.

This clonotype was seen a few times. This sequence joins TRBV2 and TRBJ1-4; 7 bases align to TRBD1. The V gene's germline CDR1 is SNHLY and CDR2 FYNNEI. The J segment lost 10 bases and the V segment lost 5 bases, leaving 13 bases of the junction unmatched. The CDR3 is 15 residues long. CDR3 DNA sequence: TGTGCCAGCAGTTCTGACAGGGCGCGTCGAGGAAAACTGTTTTTT. Its protein is CASSSDRARRGKLFF.

This sequence joins TRBV7-8 and TRBJ1-1, with D maybe TRBD1 (6 bases). CDR3 length equals 14 residues. Germline V CDR1 and CDR2: SGHVS, FQNEAQ. V lost 8 bases and J lost 0, with 13 bases in between. The CDR3 is CASRPGAMNTEAFF. In DNA form, the CDR3 reads TGTGCCAGCCGGCCGGGGGCCATGAACACTGAAGCTTTCTTT.

This clonotype was counted between two and nine times. The rearrangement links TRBV15 to TRBJ1-4; D call uncertain. This CDR3 region has 18 residues. CDR1 is LNHNV and CDR2 is YYDKDF in the germline V gene (reference sequence). Trimming left V 0 bases short and J 2 bases short, with 16 bases between. This CDR3 is CATSRDIQKGLTNEKLFF. In nucleotides, the CDR3 is TGTGCCACCAGCAGAGATATCCAGAAGGGCTTGACTAATGAAAAACTGTTTTTT. Full variable domain (missing parts from reference TRBV15 and TRBJ1-4): DAMVIQNPRYQVTQFGKPVTLSCSQTLNHNVMYWYQQKSSQAPKLLFHYYDKDFNNEADTPDNFQSRRPNTSFCFLDIRSPGLGDTAMYLCATSRDIQKGLTNEKLFFGSGTQLSVL.

This clonotype was recorded many times. This sequence joins TRBV29-1 and TRBJ2-2; TRBD1 matches 7 bases. This CDR3 has 14 residues. Trimming removed 6 bases from V and 0 bases from J; junction bases left unmatched: 4. Germline values: CDR1 SQVTM, CDR2 ANQGSEA. The CDR3 spells CSVLGTANTGELFF. The CDR3 DNA reads TGCAGCGTCCTCGGGACAGCGAACACCGGGGAGCTGTTTTTT.

In its sample, this clonotype was seen many times. V usage is TRBV7-2 and J usage is TRBJ2-4; no reliable D call. This CDR3 region has 14 residues. Trimming removed 1 base from V and 5 bases from J, with 9 bases in between. Germline CDR1 reads SGHTA; CDR2 reads FQGNSA. The CDR3, as DNA: TGTGCCAGCAGCTTAGTGGGGTTGGAAAACATTCAGTACTTC. Its translation: CASSLVGLENIQYF.

There are a few counts of this clonotype. A junction boundary mismatches the germline segment, possibly from a read error. V usage is TRBV20-1 and J usage is TRBJ2-1; D may be TRBD2 (5 bases). The CDR3 is made up of 12 amino acids. Germline CDR1 DFQATT, CDR2 SNEGSKA (reference sequence). CDR3 loop: CSARAARDEQFF. CDR3 DNA sequence: TGCAGTGCCAGAGCGGCTCGGGATGAGCAGTTCTTC.

The table lists this clonotype with a few counts. This chain joins TRBV18 and TRBJ1-1; 8 nucleotides match TRBD1. The ends lost 7 bases at V and 1 base at J; junction bases unmatched: 8. CDR1 and CDR2 (germline): KGHSH, LQKENI. The CDR3 length is 15 residues. The CDR3 is CASLISGTGNTEAFF. As DNA, the CDR3 is TGTGCCAGCTTAATCTCCGGGACAGGGAACACTGAAGCTTTCTTT.

The rearrangement uses TRBV5-1 and TRBJ2-1; 7 nucleotides align to TRBD1. Germline CDR1 SGHRS, CDR2 YFSETQ. The V and J ends lost 0 bases and 0 bases, in that order; junction bases with no gene match: 3. The CDR3 runs 16 residues. CDR3 nucleotides: TGCGCCAGCAGCTTGGCAGCAGGGGGCTCCTACAATGAGCAGTTCTTC. Protein product: CASSLAAGGSYNEQFF.

This clonotype was found many times. The gene calls are TRBV2 and TRBJ2-2; 9 bases agree with TRBD2. The germline CDR1 and CDR2 sequences are SNHLY and FYNNEI. This CDR3 region has 15 residues. V was clipped by 7 bases and J by 2 bases; unmatched bases: 5. The CDR3 is CASTRLAVNTGELFF. The CDR3 DNA reads TGTGCCAGCACCCGACTAGCGGTTAACACCGGGGAGCTGTTTTTT.

The sample holds many counts of this clonotype. This chain links TRBV12-3 or TRBV12-4 with TRBJ2-2; D not certain. V was pared by 2 bases and J by 4 bases, with 5 bases between. CDR3 size: 13 residues. CDR3 DNA sequence: TGTGCCAGCAGTTTAAAGGGCACCGGGGAGCTGTTTTTT. Amino acids: CASSLKGTGELFF.